These 22 T cell receptor beta chains came from one sample sequenced in a study of shared clonotypes between healthy human individuals. CD45RO-negative cells were positively selected for CCR7, leaving out terminally differentiated effector memory CD45RA+ cells. Sequencing used immunoSEQ multiplex PCR; TCRdb keeps in-frame clones, though not all of them. In the table there are about 2 million clones, just under 95% of which are singletons. Sequenced material: naive CD8+ T cells sorted from blood. The source of these receptors is a man between 18 and 29 years old in good health.

The V gene is TRBV9, the J gene TRBJ2-3; 7 nucleotides align to TRBD1. The germline V gene encodes CDR1 SGDLS and CDR2 YYNGEE. Trimming removed 0 bases from V and 6 bases from J; junction bases left unmatched: 4. The CDR3 has 14 residues. The CDR3 sequence is CASSVEGGMDTQYF. DNA of the CDR3: TGTGCCAGCAGCGTAGAAGGGGGCATGGATACGCAGTATTTT.

The chain joins TRBV6-6 to TRBJ2-3, with TRBD2 identical over 14 bases. The germline V gene has CDR1 MNHNY and CDR2 SVGAGI (reference sequence). CDR3 length: 16 amino acids. The V segment lost 6 bases and the J segment 5 bases; nucleotides outside the gene matches: 7. The CDR3 loop reads CASRLGTSGSLDTQYF. CDR3 nucleotides: TGTGCCAGCAGATTAGGGACTAGCGGGAGTCTAGATACGCAGTATTTT.

V gene TRBV13 combines with J gene TRBJ2-7; no reliable D call. The length of the CDR3 is 12 residues. Germline lookup yields CDR1 PRHDT and CDR2 FYEKMQ (reference sequence). Deletions cut 5 bases from V and 0 bases from J, with 5 bases between. Written as DNA, the CDR3 is TGTGCCAGCAGCGCGAGCTCCTACGAGCAGTACTTC. This gives the protein CASSASSYEQYF.

Comments on this clone: Other DNA sequences in the same sample also yield this CDR3. The rearrangement links TRBV5-6 to TRBJ2-1; no reliable D call. In germline, CDR1 is SGHDT, CDR2 YYEEEE. Trimming took 2 bases from V and 0 from J, leaving 9 bases between them. The CDR3 sequence is 15 residues long. The DNA for the CDR3 is TGTGCCAGCAGCTTAGGTCTCAGCTCCTACAATGAGCAGTTCTTC. It codes for CASSLGLSSYNEQFF. The whole variable domain, filled in from reference TRBV5-6 and TRBJ2-1, reads DAGVTQSPTHLIKTRGQQVTLRCSPKSGHDTVSWYQQALGQGPQFIFQYYEEEERQRGNFPDRFSGHQFPNYSSELNVNALLLGDSALYLCASSLGLSSYNEQFFGPGTRLTVL.

The chain joins TRBV20-1 to TRBJ1-1; D gene unclear. Trimming took off 6 bases at V and 10 bases at J, with 15 bases between the two ends. CDR1 and CDR2 from the germline V gene are DFQATT and SNEGSKA (reference sequence). CDR3 size: 11 residues. The CDR3 DNA reads as TGCAGTGCCCCCCCGGGGATAGGAGCTTTCTTT. This gives the protein CSAPPGIGAFF.

In this sample, this clone turned up a few times. V and J are TRBV7-2 and TRBJ2-1; 9 bases align to TRBD2. Per the germline V gene, CDR1 is SGHTA and CDR2 is FQGNSA. This CDR3 contains 14 residues. The junction had 10 bases not matched to a gene; V was cut back by 1 base and J by 15 bases. This chain's CDR3 is CASSLGLAEAPRFF. The CDR3 DNA reads as TGTGCCAGCAGCTTAGGACTAGCGGAGGCTCCGCGGTTCTTC.

The chain has TRBV13 and TRBJ2-7, with no clear D. Per germline, CDR1 PRHDT and CDR2 FYEKMQ (reference sequence). The CDR3 contains 13 residues. V was trimmed by 2 bases and J by 2 bases, leaving 7 bases between them. CDR3 nucleotides: TGTGCCAGCAGCTTATTTCAAACCTACGAGCAGTACTTC. Encoded protein: CASSLFQTYEQYF.

The CDR3 sequence: CASSQATGARTDTQYF. CDR3 in DNA: TGCGCCAGCAGCCAAGCCACCGGGGCTCGCACAGATACGCAGTATTTT. The gene calls are TRBV4-1 and TRBJ2-3; D assignment may be TRBD1 or TRBD2 (5 bases each). V shed 1 base and J shed 1 base, with 12 bases lying between them. CDR3 length equals 16 residues. CDR1 and CDR2 (germline): MGHRA, YSYEKL.

The chain combines TRBV7-6 with TRBJ2-3; TRBD2 agrees at 11 bases. Germline V gene lookup returns CDR1 SGHVS and CDR2 FNYEAQ. CDR3 length: 16 residues. With 5 bases clipped from V and 6 bases from J, the junction kept 10 bases outside the gene matches. CDR3 coding DNA: TGTGCCAGCAGCCCAGTAGCGGGAGGGCAAACGGATACGCAGTATTTT. Protein sequence: CASSPVAGGQTDTQYF.

With regard to this clone: Relative to the germline gene, one junction end is altered; a read error may explain this. The CDR3 DNA reads TGTGCCAGCAGCGCCGGACTAGCGGGAGGAGGAAAAGGGCAGTGTTTT. Translating gives CASSAGLAGGGKGQCF. The chain carries TRBV9 and TRBJ2-3, with 14 bases matching TRBD2. The germline CDR1 and CDR2 sequences are SGDLS and YYNGEE. The CDR3 sequence is 16 residues long.

A remark on this clone: The sample contains more than one DNA sequence encoding this CDR3. CDR3 region: CASSYSSGETYNEQFF. DNA of the CDR3: TGTGCCAGCAGTTACTCATCGGGGGAAACCTACAATGAGCAGTTCTTC. This chain uses TRBV6-5 with TRBJ2-1, with D maybe TRBD2 (6 bases). There are 16 residues in the CDR3. Trimming took 0 bases from V and 2 from J, leaving 11 bases between them. CDR1 and CDR2 (germline): MNHEY, SVGAGI.

CDR3 nucleotides: TGTGCCAGAAGCCGCGAGCGGGATACGGGACCCTACGAGCAGTACTTC. It encodes CARSRERDTGPYEQYF. This rearrangement joins TRBV5-3 to TRBJ2-7; the match to TRBD2 covers 7 bases. TRBV5-3 is recorded as an ORF, its role being uncertain. This CDR3 spans 16 amino acids. The junction had 12 bases not matched to a gene; V was cut back by 4 bases and J by 2 bases.

The V and J genes are TRBV11-2 and TRBJ2-7, with D uncertain. V gave up 5 bases and J gave up 5 bases, with 10 bases separating them. The germline V gene encodes CDR1 SGHAT and CDR2 FQNNGV. The CDR3 runs to 12 residues. CDR3 nucleotide sequence: TGTGCCAGCAGCACCCTAGAGAACGAGCAGTACTTC. Translated: CASSTLENEQYF.

As regards this clone: Distinct nucleotide sequences in the sample also encode this CDR3. The chain is built from TRBV27 and TRBJ2-5; tentatively, D is TRBD2 (5 bases). This CDR3 is built from 14 residues. Trimming took off 2 bases at V and 2 bases at J, with 9 bases between the two ends. Germline V gives CDR1 MNHEY, CDR2 SMNVEV (reference sequence). This CDR3 is CASSLLGEQETQYF. DNA of the CDR3: TGTGCCAGCAGTTTACTCGGGGAGCAAGAGACCCAGTACTTC.

The chain combines TRBV4-1 with TRBJ2-7, with D perhaps assigned TRBD1 or TRBD2 (6 bases each). The V end lost 3 bases, the J end lost 6 bases, and 12 bases lay between the germline ends. The CDR3 totals 13 residues. Germline CDR1 is MGHRA and CDR2 is YSYEKL. The CDR3 protein is CASSQVQGGEQYF. CDR3 in DNA: TGCGCCAGCAGCCAGGTACAGGGAGGCGAGCAGTACTTC.

The chain recombines TRBV6-1 with TRBJ1-2, with 10 bases lining up with TRBD1. Germline V gene lookup returns CDR1 MNHNS and CDR2 SASEGT. This CDR3 has 20 amino acids. The V and J ends lost 1 base and 5 bases, in that order; junction bases with no gene match: 19. The DNA for the CDR3 is TGTGCCAGCAGTGAAGAGTTGATCGGCAAGACAGGGGGCGCTGGTTATGGCTACACCTTC. Protein: CASSEELIGKTGGAGYGYTF.

The chain recombines TRBV27 with TRBJ2-1; the match to TRBD1 covers 7 bases. Per germline, CDR1 MNHEY and CDR2 SMNVEV (reference sequence). The CDR3 loop spans 16 amino acids. J gave up 5 bases and V 3 bases, and 10 bases lay outside the gene matches. Here the CDR3 DNA reads TGTGCCAGCAGTTTGGGCCCCGGGACAGTTGACAATGAGCAGTTCTTC. Translation: CASSLGPGTVDNEQFF.

V usage is TRBV6-1 and J usage is TRBJ1-4; 8 bases agree with TRBD1. V lost 4 bases and J lost 6; bases outside the gene matches: 7. CDR3 length: 15 residues. The germline V gene has CDR1 MNHNS and CDR2 SASEGT. DNA for the CDR3: TGTGCCAGCAGTGGGCCCGGGACAGGATATGAAAAACTGTTTTTT. Its protein is CASSGPGTGYEKLFF.

V and J are TRBV7-2 and TRBJ1-1; no reliable D call. The ends were cut back, 5 bases at V and 4 bases at J, with 11 bases in the middle. This CDR3 has 13 amino acids. CDR1 SGHTA and CDR2 FQGNSA come from the germline V gene. CDR3 amino acids: CASSLGTPTEAFF. CDR3 coding DNA: TGTGCCAGCAGCCTAGGTACCCCCACTGAAGCTTTCTTT.

The chain recombines TRBV5-6 with TRBJ1-2; D remains ambiguous. CDR3 length equals 16 residues. Germline V CDR1 and CDR2: SGHDT, YYEEEE. V was clipped by 3 bases and J by 3 bases, with 18 bases between them. The CDR3: CASSSDSLSPYYGYTF. The CDR3 DNA reads TGTGCCAGCAGCTCTGATTCCCTTTCCCCCTACTATGGCTACACCTTC.

The chain uses TRBV29-1 and TRBJ1-1; unclear D gene. This CDR3 comprises 13 residues. Per germline, CDR1 SQVTM and CDR2 ANQGSEA. V lost 5 bases to trimming and J lost 7 bases, with 17 bases between them. CDR3 bases: TGCAGCGTTTTTATGGGTGGGGAGCTTGAAGCTTTCTTT. Translation gives CSVFMGGELEAFF.

This clone occurred once. V and J are TRBV27 and TRBJ2-2, with a weak D call TRBD2 (6 bases). Germline CDR1 MNHEY, CDR2 SMNVEV (reference sequence). This CDR3 is built from 15 residues. Deletions cut 5 bases from V and 7 bases from J, with 17 bases between. The CDR3 loop is CASSPAQIGGGELFF. The CDR3 coding sequence is TGTGCCAGCAGTCCTGCACAGATCGGGGGCGGGGAGCTGTTTTTT.